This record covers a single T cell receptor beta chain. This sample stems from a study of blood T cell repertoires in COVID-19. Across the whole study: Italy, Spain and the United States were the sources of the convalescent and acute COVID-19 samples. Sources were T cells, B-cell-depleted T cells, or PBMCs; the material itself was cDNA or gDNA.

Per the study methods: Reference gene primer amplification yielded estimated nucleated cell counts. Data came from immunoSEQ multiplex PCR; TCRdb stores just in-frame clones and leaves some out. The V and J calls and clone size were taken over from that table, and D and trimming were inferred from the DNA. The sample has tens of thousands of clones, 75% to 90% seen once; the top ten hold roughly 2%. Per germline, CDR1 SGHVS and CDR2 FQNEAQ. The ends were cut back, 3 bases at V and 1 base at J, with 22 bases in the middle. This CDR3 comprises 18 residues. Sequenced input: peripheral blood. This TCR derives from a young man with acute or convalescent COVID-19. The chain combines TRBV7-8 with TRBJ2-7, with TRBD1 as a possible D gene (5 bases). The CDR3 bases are TGTGCCAGCAGCTTCTCAGTTCGCTTAGGGGCCGCGTCCTACGAGCAGTACGTC. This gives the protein CASSFSVRLGAASYEQYV.